What follows are 15 T cell receptor beta chains derived from one specimen sequenced in a study of blood T cell repertoires in COVID-19. The repertoire was sequenced with immunoSEQ multiplex PCR; TCRdb's copy has only in-frame clones and lacks some. Of around 500,000 clones in the sample, 80% to 90% were seen once. What was sequenced was PBMCs or T cells enriched from blood (not recorded which). The receptors derive from a woman aged 60-75 years who had recovered from COVID-19.

V is TRBV2 and J is TRBJ1-5; D possibly corresponds to TRBD1 (5 bases). The germline V gene encodes CDR1 SNHLY and CDR2 FYNNEI. The CDR3 has 13 amino acids. The ends were cut back, 6 bases at V and 3 bases at J, with 9 bases in the middle. The CDR3 DNA reads as TGTGCCAGCAGGGCGGGGGTCAATCAGCCCCAGCATTTT. The encoded protein is CASRAGVNQPQHF.

The chain employs TRBV5-1 and TRBJ2-7; 9 bases are a match to TRBD1. The CDR3 contains 15 residues. Germline V lookup: CDR1 SGHRS, CDR2 YFSETQ. V lost 0 bases to trimming and J lost 3 bases; unmatched junction nucleotides: 4. The CDR3: CASSLDGTGYYEQYF. The CDR3 region has the DNA TGCGCCAGCAGCTTGGATGGGACAGGGTACTACGAGCAGTACTTC.

This clone appeared a single time. The J gene is TRBJ1-5, the V gene TRBV19; possibly TRBD1 for D (5 bases). The germline CDR1 and CDR2 sequences are LNHDA and SQIVND (reference sequence). V lost 3 bases and J lost 0, with 9 bases in between. The CDR3 is 15 residues long. Here the CDR3 DNA reads TGTGCCAGTAGTATGCAAGGGGATAGCAATCAGCCCCAGCATTTT. Translating it yields CASSMQGDSNQPQHF.

This clone was counted a few times. V is TRBV5-4 and J is TRBJ1-2, with no clear D. Germline CDR1 and CDR2: SGHNT and YYREEE (reference sequence). Trimming removed 1 base at V and 3 bases at J, with 7 bases between. The CDR3 has 13 amino acids. The CDR3 protein is CASSLLLDYGYTF. The CDR3 bases are TGTGCCAGCAGCTTGCTGTTAGACTATGGCTACACCTTC.

The chain links TRBV5-1 to TRBJ1-4; TRBD1 matches at 7 bases. CDR1 is SGHRS, CDR2 YFSETQ, per germline. This CDR3 is built from 14 residues. J lost 8 bases, V lost 0 bases, and 4 bases had no gene match. The CDR3 protein is CASSLGQGDEKLFF. The CDR3 bases are TGCGCCAGCAGCTTGGGACAGGGTGACGAAAAACTGTTTTTT.

In this sample, this clone turned up once. This chain joins TRBV12-3 or TRBV12-4 and TRBJ1-1, with TRBD1 identical over 7 bases. This CDR3 region has 13 residues. J gave up 1 base and V 7 bases, and 3 bases lay outside the gene matches. As DNA, the CDR3 is TGTGCCAGCAACCAGGGGGGGAACACTGAAGCTTTCTTT. Translating gives CASNQGGNTEAFF.

CDR3 protein: CASSLQGAGYGYTF. The CDR3 bases are TGTGCCAGCAGCTTACAGGGGGCCGGCTATGGCTACACCTTC. V is TRBV5-6 and J is TRBJ1-2; 9 positions agree with TRBD1. Germline CDR1 is SGHDT and CDR2 is YYEEEE. The CDR3 loop spans 14 amino acids. V shed 2 bases, J shed 4 bases, and the junction held 3 bases outside the gene matches.

V usage is TRBV5-1 and J usage is TRBJ2-7; D gene unclear. V was shortened by 4 bases and J by 2 bases, with 10 bases between the two germline ends. From germline, CDR1 is SGHRS and CDR2 YFSETQ. The CDR3 contains 13 residues. The DNA of the CDR3 is TGCGCCAGCAGCAGAGAGTACCCCTACGAGCAGTACGTC. As protein: CASSREYPYEQYV.

The J gene is TRBJ1-1, the V gene TRBV19; 8 bases fit TRBD1. The CDR3 has 17 amino acids. Germline V lookup: CDR1 LNHDA, CDR2 SQIVND (reference sequence). J was trimmed by 1 base and V by 5 bases; bases with no gene match: 12. The CDR3 reads CASSHPYLQGENTEAFF. The CDR3 DNA reads TGTGCCAGTAGTCATCCCTATCTACAGGGGGAGAACACTGAAGCTTTCTTT.

This clone showed up just once. J is TRBJ2-3 and V is TRBV7-2, with 11 bases matching TRBD2. Germline loops: CDR1 SGHTA, CDR2 FQGNSA. The trim removed 4 bases at V and 8 bases at J, leaving 11 bases unmatched. This CDR3 region has 16 residues. DNA of the CDR3: TGTGCCAGCAGCTCGAGTGTAGCGGGGGGGCCGGGTACGCAGTATTTT. Translation: CASSSSVAGGPGTQYF. Filled out from reference TRBV7-2 and TRBJ2-3, the complete variable domain reads GAGVSQSPSNKVTEKGKDVELRCDPISGHTALYWYRQSLGQGLEFLIYFQGNSAPDKSGLPSDRFSAERTGGSVSTLTIQRTQQEDSAVYLCASSSSVAGGPGTQYFGPGTRLTVL.

V is TRBV2 and J is TRBJ2-7, with D tentatively TRBD2 (7 bases). V was shortened by 4 bases and J by 5 bases, with 15 bases between the two germline ends. The CDR3 has 14 amino acids. Germline V gene lookup returns CDR1 SNHLY and CDR2 FYNNEI. The DNA for the CDR3 is TGTGCCAGCAGTGTGAGGGGGGGGCAGGACGAGCAGTACTTC. Translating it yields CASSVRGGQDEQYF.

The rearrangement joins TRBV30 to TRBJ2-1; 10 nucleotides agree with TRBD1. Losses at the gene ends were 4 bases for V and 2 bases for J; bases not matched to a gene: 5. Germline CDR1 and CDR2: GTSNPN and SVGIG (reference sequence). The CDR3 sequence is 15 residues long. In DNA, the CDR3 is TGTGCCTGGACAGTCGGGACAGGGGCCTACAATGAGCAGTTCTTC. Amino acid sequence: CAWTVGTGAYNEQFF.

This clone was observed a single time. The rearrangement uses TRBV5-8 and TRBJ2-3; 7 bases align to TRBD1. Germline assignment: CDR1 SGHTS and CDR2 YDEGEE. This CDR3 is built from 15 residues. The ends lost 4 bases at V and 2 bases at J; junction bases unmatched: 7. The CDR3 protein is CASSPRGRATDTQYF. As DNA, the CDR3 is TGTGCCAGCAGCCCCAGGGGGAGAGCCACAGATACGCAGTATTTT.

The chain combines TRBV5-6 with TRBJ2-4; 7 nucleotides match TRBD2. CDR1 and CDR2 from the germline V gene are SGHDT and YYEEEE. V dropped 5 bases and J dropped 3; count of bases not matched to a gene: 17. The CDR3 spans 18 residues. The DNA for the CDR3 is TGTGCCAGCAGTTGGGGGGGAGGGCCGGATAAAGTCAAAAACATTCAGTACTTC. It specifies CASSWGGGPDKVKNIQYF.

V is TRBV3-1 (or the pseudogene TRBV3-2) and J is TRBJ1-1, with D perhaps TRBD1 (5 bases). CDR3 length: 13 amino acids. The germline V and J ends were trimmed by 1 base and 3 bases, with 6 bases remaining between them. CDR1 LGHDT and CDR2 YNNKEL come from the germline V gene (reference sequence). The CDR3 here is CASSQGQYTEAFF. CDR3 sequence (DNA): TGTGCCAGCAGCCAAGGACAGTACACTGAAGCTTTCTTT.